This T cell receptor (beta chain) was found in a study of monozygotic twins with inflammatory bowel disease. Each donor supplied more than 2 ml of blood. With no T cell sorting beforehand, total RNA was isolated from whole blood. This CDR3 has 18 residues. Looked up from germline, CDR1 is SGHAT and CDR2 is FQDESV (reference sequence). TCRdb processed the 5' RACE reads again and assigns one entry to each CDR3 protein, with no DNA. The sample totals about 300,000 distinct CDR3 sequences. The chain is built from TRBV11-1 and TRBJ2-5; TCRdb picks TRBD2, but there is no DNA to check that call. Input material: blood. This clonotype originated in a human donor with ulcerative colitis or Crohn's disease, or a healthy co-twin of an affected twin (not recorded which). The CDR3 region is CASSSRQTSGSVGETQYF.